This T cell receptor (beta chain) was documented in a study of T cells after posttransplantation cyclophosphamide (dated by TCRdb to 2015 to 2016). For the study in its entirety: Using TRB sequencing, the study followed how the T cell repertoire rebuilt after myeloablative bone marrow transplantation with posttransplantation cyclophosphamide given as GVHD prophylaxis. TRB sequencing was performed on blood from all 35 or so PTCy patients with 1-year posttransplant specimens. In 3 patients, TRB sequencing was also performed on up to 3 more blood samples taken 2 to 5.2 years after transplant, and in 4 patients, pretransplant blood was also TRB-sequenced. Because TRA and TRB clonality correlated tightly in some 10 samples, the subsequent TCR analyses were limited to TRB only. Public TRB sequences were checked against a database of over 3,600 sequences associated with responses to pathogens, tumor antigens, self-antigens and alloantigens. Samples from 35 PTCy-treated patients, along with samples from roughly 15 of their related bone marrow donors, underwent antigen receptor sequencing. Here is what the overall study found, with its caveats: The TRB repertoires of T cells infiltrating skin or GI tract showed only limited overlap with the TRB repertoires of T cells in blood. Across the approximately 47 patients, TRB clonality was highly associated with recipient CMV seropositivity and CMV reactivation, and diversity with PTCy was similar to that in the CNI/methotrexate controls. Donor-recipient similarity was low at 1-2 months but rose over the first year, and later blood repertoires were often dominated by donor CD8+ memory clones.

Related bone marrow donors provided peripheral blood samples on the day of marrow donation. Peripheral blood and bone marrow mononuclear cells were isolated by Ficoll-Hypaque density centrifugation and cryopreserved. From the cysteine through the phenylalanine, the CDR3 covers 15 amino acids. Just CDR3 DNA is preserved here, 45 bases in frame from base 1. Trimming removed 3 bases from V and 0 bases from J, leaving 9 bases between the germline ends. Looking up the germline V gene yields CDR1 SGDLS and CDR2 YYNGEE. This clone was recorded at least ten times. Its antigen is still unknown. The record has no base qualities; no much larger clone is one base away. TRB sequencing was run on genomic DNA with either the immunoSEQ assay at survey resolution or the hsTCRB kit. In the original analysis: The immunoSEQ software handled the initial read processing, while the LymphoSeq R package was used for the repertoire analyses. Clonality was calculated as 1 minus normalized Shannon entropy, and the Gini coefficient was also calculated for each TRB dataset. To infer phenotypes in unsorted samples, TRB sequences from sorted subsets of the recipient or donor were mapped onto unsorted samples from the same recipient. TCRdb re-hosts the immuneACCESS table, in-frame sequences only. Its copies lack some clones; in the studies checked, an unresolved V gene accounts for under half of them, and the cause for the rest is not known. Clonal size and the V and J genes are those of that table, whereas D and trimming came from the DNA. The sample has tens of thousands of clones on record, with no singletons. The ten largest make up under 3% of the sample.

The sample comprised PBMCs. The receptor was isolated from a woman aged 55-70 years in good health, CMV-negative, and a related stem cell transplant donor. This sequence uses TRBV9 and TRBJ1-4, with the D gene not confidently named. The base sequence is TGTGCCAGCAGCGGTGAACCTACAACTAATGAAAAACTGTTTTTT. Translation gives CASSGEPTTNEKLFF.